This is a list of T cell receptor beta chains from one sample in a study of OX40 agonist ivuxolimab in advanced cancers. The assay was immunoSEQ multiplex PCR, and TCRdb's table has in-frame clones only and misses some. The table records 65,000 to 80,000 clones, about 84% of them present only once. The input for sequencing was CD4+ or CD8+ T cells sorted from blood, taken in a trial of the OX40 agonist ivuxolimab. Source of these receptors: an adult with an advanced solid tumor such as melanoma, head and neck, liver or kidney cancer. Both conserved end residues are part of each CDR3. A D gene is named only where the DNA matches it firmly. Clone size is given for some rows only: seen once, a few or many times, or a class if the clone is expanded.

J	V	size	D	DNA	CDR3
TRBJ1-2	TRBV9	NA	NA	TGTGCCAGCAGCGTAGCTACGGGGGGCTCTGGCTACACCTTC	CASSVATGGSGYTF
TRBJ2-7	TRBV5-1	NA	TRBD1	TGCGCCAGCAGACTGGGACAGGGGACTGGAGAGCAGTACTTC	CASRLGQGTGEQYF
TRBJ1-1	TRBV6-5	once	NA	TGTGCCAGCAGTTCCTACAGGATTGGGGGCACTGAAGCTTTCTTT	CASSSYRIGGTEAFF
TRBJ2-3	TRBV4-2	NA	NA	TGTGCCAGCAGCCAAGAGGAATCCCTGGGGGATACGCAGTATTTT	CASSQEESLGDTQYF
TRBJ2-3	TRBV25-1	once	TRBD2	TGTGCCAGCAGTGATTCTGGCGGGAGCGCAGATACGCAGTATTTT	CASSDSGGSADTQYF
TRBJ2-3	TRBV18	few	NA	TGTGCCAGCTCAGGATACAGGGCCCGAACTAGCACAGATACGCAGTATTTT	CASSGYRARTSTDTQYF
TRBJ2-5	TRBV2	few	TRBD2	TGTGCCAGCCAGTTGCGGGGGGGCCGGGGAGAGACCCAGTACTTC	CASQLRGGRGETQYF
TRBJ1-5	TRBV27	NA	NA	TGTGCCAGCAGTTCCCTGGGAGGGGCTGGTAGCAATCAGCCCCAGCATTTT	CASSSLGGAGSNQPQHF
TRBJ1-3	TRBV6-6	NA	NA	TGTGCCACCCTCTGGAGAGGCGCCCGCTCTGGAAACACCATATATTTT	CATLWRGARSGNTIYF
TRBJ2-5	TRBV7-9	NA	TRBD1	TGTGCCAGCAGCTTAGTTCCAGGGGGCTACGGGACCCAGTACTTC	CASSLVPGGYGTQYF
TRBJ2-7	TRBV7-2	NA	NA	TGTGCCAGCAGCCTTGACAACAACTACGAGCAGTACTTC	CASSLDNNYEQYF
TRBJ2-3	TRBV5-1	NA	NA	TGCGCCAGCAGCTTGGGCCCCCGAGGGGGGGCAGATACGCAGTATTTT	CASSLGPRGGADTQYF
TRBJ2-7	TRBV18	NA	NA	TGTGCCAGCTCACTAGGGTACAGGGAGGGCAACGAGCAGTACTTC	CASSLGYREGNEQYF
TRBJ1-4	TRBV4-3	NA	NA	TGCGCCAGCAGCCGAAGAAGGAGCCAGGAGAATGAAAAACTGTTTTTT	CASSRRRSQENEKLFF
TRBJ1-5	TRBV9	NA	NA	TGTGCCAGCAGCGTCCCATGTCGGTCCCGCCTTACTAATCAGCCCCAGCATTTT	CASSVPCRSRLTNQPQHF
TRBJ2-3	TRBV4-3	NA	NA	TGCGCCAGCAGCCAATCCCCCAGGGGGGCCACAGATACGCAGTATTTT	CASSQSPRGATDTQYF
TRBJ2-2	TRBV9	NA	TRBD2	TGTGCCAGCAGCGTAGTCTCTAGCGGGGGATCGGCCGGGGAGCTGTTTTTT	CASSVVSSGGSAGELFF
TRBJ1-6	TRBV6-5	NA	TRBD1	TGTGCCAGCAGGGGGGGACAGGGAAGAAACTCACCCCTCCACTTT	CASRGGQGRNSPLHF
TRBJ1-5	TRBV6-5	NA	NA	TGTGCCAGCAGTTACTCGGGGGTATCGCAGCCCCAGCATTTT	CASSYSGVSQPQHF
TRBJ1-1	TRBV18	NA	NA	TGTGCCAGCTCACAGGAGGCCACTGAAGCTTTCTTT	CASSQEATEAFF